The source of this TCR beta chain is a study of T cell repertoires in cytomegalovirus infection. The wider study: Based on public TCR beta signatures, there were indications of CMV infection and of a matching HLA type.

Findings and limits, study-wide: Across the ex vivo response, the dominant clonotypes were HLA-C-restricted CMV-specific TCR beta clonotypes. Identification of carriers of CMV plus the relevant HLA was performed using cumulative public TCR beta family frequency.

As concerns this clonotype: Antigen: not known.

Trimming took 10 bases from V and 4 from J; bases not matched to a gene: 5. The CDR3 runs 13 residues. TCRdb re-analysed the reads in MiXCR, keeping a single row per CDR3 protein. This sample yields tens of thousands of distinct CDR3 sequences, of which approximately 36% are seen a single time; about three quarters belongs to the top ten. The receptor's source is a human donor in good health (CMV status not recorded). Some clones in this sample may be carry-over from other donors' samples. The chain recombines TRBV12-3 or TRBV12-4 with TRBJ2-3, with TRBD2 matching 10 bases. The sequenced sample was PBMCs, sequenced either directly or after in vitro stimulation (not recorded which). CDR3: CATQRGGSDTQYF. CDR3 bases: TGTGCCACGCAGCGGGGGGGGTCAGATACGCAGTATTTT.